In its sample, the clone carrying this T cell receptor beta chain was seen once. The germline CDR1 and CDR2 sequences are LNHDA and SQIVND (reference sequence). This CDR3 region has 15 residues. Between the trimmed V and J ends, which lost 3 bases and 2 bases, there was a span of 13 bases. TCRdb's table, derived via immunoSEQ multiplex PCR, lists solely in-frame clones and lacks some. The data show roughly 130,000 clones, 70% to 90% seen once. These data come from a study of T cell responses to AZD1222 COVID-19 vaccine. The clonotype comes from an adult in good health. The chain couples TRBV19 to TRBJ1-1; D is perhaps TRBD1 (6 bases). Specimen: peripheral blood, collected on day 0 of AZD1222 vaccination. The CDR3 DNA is TGTGCCAGTAGTATGTCCCGACAGGAAAACACTGAAGCTTTCTTT. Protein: CASSMSRQENTEAFF.